The following is a T cell receptor beta chain sequence with its context. The data derive from a study of blood T cells in healthy people across ages. Sample-barcoded 5' priming and a J-beta primer mix drove a second PCR of about 6 to 12 cycles. TCRdb independently ran MiXCR on the 5' RACE reads; one entry per CDR3 protein. The data hold roughly 560,000 distinct CDR3 sequences, with approximately 25% observed a single time. J lost 1 base, V lost 11 bases, and 4 bases had no gene match. Germline V gene lookup returns CDR1 MNHEY and CDR2 SVGEGT. This CDR3 has 13 residues. The same specimen was also included in a second study, on T cells of mothers and their children. That work states: Mothers gave over 8 million TCR beta CDR3 reads each, and children about 3 million each. Related and unrelated pairs show similar thymic shaping of TCR recombination output. The authors detected no persistent microchimeric T cell clones.

The receptor was isolated from a boy between 10 and 17 years old in good health. The V and J genes are TRBV6-2 or TRBV6-3 and TRBJ2-3, with 9 bases lining up with TRBD2. The specimen was blood. The CDR3: CASERGGTDTQYF. The CDR3 nucleotides read TGTGCCTCCGAGCGGGGGGGCACAGATACGCAGTATTTT.